This TCR beta chain was sequenced during a study of metastatic and nonmetastatic thyroid tumors (dated by TCRdb to the early 2020s). About the study as a whole: Repertoires from peripheral blood and from tumor or nodule tissue samples of malignant and benign thyroid patients were compared.

The CDR3 holds 16 amino acids from the cysteine to the phenylalanine. Solely the CDR3 DNA is kept, with 48 bases framed from the first base. V is cut by 4 bases and J by 6 bases, and the space between the germline ends is 18 bases. Sequences MGHRA (CDR1) and YSYEKL (CDR2) are obtained from the germline V gene. Libraries were prepared through PCR. Reads for this sample came from an Illumina HiSeq 4000. The TCR beta-chain CDR3 region of each patient was profiled by high-throughput sequencing. The original pipeline was this. The researchers built a classifier to tell apart papillary thyroid cancer patients with distant metastasis, based on CDR3 differences among clinicopathological groups. The Shannon index was used to measure repertoire diversity, and the Morisita-Horn index was used to measure how similar tumor and blood repertoires were. Through fastp at Q25 and MiXCR, TCRdb rebuilt clones from the public reads, retaining in-frame beta chains. What appears here as the V and J calls and clone size reflects TCRdb's work, not the paper's. The sample data list roughly 13,000 clones, and about 28% of these were observed just once. The ten most abundant clones make up roughly 3.7% of the sample.

No patient had received any treatment before thyroid surgery. Using T-cell receptor beta sequencing, the researchers looked back retrospectively at clinical samples from patients, gathered between about 2011 and 2018. General conclusions and limits of the study: TCR beta diversity was reported as significantly higher in malignant tumors than in benign nodules, in both blood and tumor samples.

With respect to this clone: Its antigen remains undetermined. No much larger clone is present one base from it, and per-base qualities are unavailable.

This TCR was sampled from a female donor with papillary thyroid cancer or a benign thyroid nodule (not recorded which). Some clones in this sample may be carry-over from other donors' samples. The sample consisted of blood. In this chain, TRBV4-1 is recombined with TRBJ2-2, with the identity of the D gene unclear. The sequenced DNA: TGCGCCAGCAGCCCGCTTAAGAGTCTGATGGCCGGGGAGCTGTTTTTT. This gives the protein CASSPLKSLMAGELFF.